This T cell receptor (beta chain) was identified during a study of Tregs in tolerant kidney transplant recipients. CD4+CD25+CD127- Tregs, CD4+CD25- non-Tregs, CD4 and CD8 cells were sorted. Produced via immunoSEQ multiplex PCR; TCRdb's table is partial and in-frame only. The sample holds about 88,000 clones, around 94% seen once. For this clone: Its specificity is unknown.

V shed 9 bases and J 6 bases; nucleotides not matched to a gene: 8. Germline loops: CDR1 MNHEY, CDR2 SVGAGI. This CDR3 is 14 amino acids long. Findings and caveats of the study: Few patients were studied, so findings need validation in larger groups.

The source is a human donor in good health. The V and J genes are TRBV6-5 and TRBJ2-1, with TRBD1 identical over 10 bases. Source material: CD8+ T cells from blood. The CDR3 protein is CASKTGTGVNEQFF. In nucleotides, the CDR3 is TGTGCCAGTAAAACCGGGACAGGGGTCAATGAGCAGTTCTTC.